This T cell receptor (beta chain) was documented in a study of TIL therapy for anti-PD-1-resistant metastatic lung cancer. Study in general: Tumor harvest preceded PD-1/PD-L1 blockade, followed by nivolumab treatment. Most patients had lung adenocarcinoma. Study-level points and caveats: Treatment-naive, never-smoker and oncogene-addicted patients were overrepresented in this highly selected cohort.

Germline values: CDR1 SGHAT, CDR2 FQNNGV. With 0 bases clipped from V and 3 bases from J, the junction kept 4 bases outside the gene matches. CDR3 length equals 16 residues. As for this clone: No antigen is known for it.

As for time point: pre-treatment sample, taken before nivolumab and TIL therapy. Adults with stage 4 NSCLC were enrolled in a phase I trial. This was the immunoSEQ v3 assay. TCRdb's table, derived via immunoSEQ multiplex PCR, lists solely in-frame clones and lacks some. Altogether 25,000 to 40,000 clones are present, 60% to 80% being singletons, with the ten largest covering 2.5% to 3%. The source is a woman aged 30 to 85 with non-small cell lung cancer. The sequencing used blood, collected at baseline. The chain employs TRBV11-2 and TRBJ2-7, with 11 bases that match TRBD2. The CDR3 DNA sequence: TGTGCCAGCAGCTTAGAGCCGGGACTAGCGGTCTACGAGCAGTACTTC. Translation: CASSLEPGLAVYEQYF.